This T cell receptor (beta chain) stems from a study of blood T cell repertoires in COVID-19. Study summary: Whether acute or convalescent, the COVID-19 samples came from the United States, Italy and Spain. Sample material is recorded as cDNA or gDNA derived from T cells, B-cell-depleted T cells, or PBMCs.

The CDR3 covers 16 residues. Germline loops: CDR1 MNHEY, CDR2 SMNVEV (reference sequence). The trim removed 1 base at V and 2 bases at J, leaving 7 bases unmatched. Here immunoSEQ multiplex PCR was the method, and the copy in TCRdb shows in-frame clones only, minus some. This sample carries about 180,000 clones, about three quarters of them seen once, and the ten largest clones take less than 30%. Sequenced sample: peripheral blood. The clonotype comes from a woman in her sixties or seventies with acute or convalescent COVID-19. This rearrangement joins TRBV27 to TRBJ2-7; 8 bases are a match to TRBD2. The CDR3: CASSLYGGTRAYEQYF. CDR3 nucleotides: TGTGCCAGCAGTTTATATGGCGGGACTAGGGCCTACGAGCAGTACTTC.